This entry lists 13 T cell receptor beta chains sequenced from one sample in a study of blood T cell repertoires in COVID-19. The assay was immunoSEQ multiplex PCR, and TCRdb's table has in-frame clones only and misses some. The data show some 350,000 clones, around 87% seen once. The sample comprised peripheral blood. These receptors were taken from a man aged 18 to 29 with active or convalescent COVID-19.

CDR3 DNA sequence: TGTGCCAGCAGTTGGACTAGCGGGGGGCTCAAGGAGACCCAGTACTTC. This codes for CASSWTSGGLKETQYF. J is TRBJ2-5 and V is TRBV6-2 or TRBV6-3, with 14 bases that match TRBD2. Germline V gene lookup returns CDR1 MNHEY and CDR2 SVGEGT. After removal of 4 bases from V and 5 bases from J, the junction contained 6 bases not matched to a gene. CDR3 length: 16 amino acids.

This sequence joins TRBV3-1 (or the pseudogene TRBV3-2) and TRBJ1-1; no clear D. The germline gives CDR1 LGHDT, CDR2 YNNKEL (reference sequence). Trimming took off 4 bases at V and 3 bases at J, with 12 bases between the two ends. CDR3 length equals 14 residues. This CDR3 is CASSPRDLDTEAFF. The CDR3 DNA sequence: TGTGCCAGCAGCCCCCGGGATTTGGACACTGAAGCTTTCTTT.

Remarks on this clone: The junction shows a germline mismatch at one end, possibly a read error. J is TRBJ2-6 and V is TRBV27, with 10 bases aligning to TRBD1. This CDR3 comprises 18 residues. CDR1 is MNHEY and CDR2 is SMNVEV in the germline V gene (reference sequence). The CDR3, as DNA: TGTGCCAGCAGTCCACTAGGGACAGGGGTAGCTGGGGCCAACGTGCTGACTTTC. Encoded protein: CASSPLGTGVAGANVLTF.

The J gene is TRBJ1-2, the V gene TRBV5-6, with 7 bases that match TRBD1. The junction had 13 bases not matched to a gene; V was cut back by 4 bases and J by 10 bases. Germline values: CDR1 SGHDT, CDR2 YYEEEE. The CDR3 is 14 amino acids. Written as DNA, the CDR3 is TGTGCCAGCAGCGTGGGGGACAGCGCCGTACACTACACCTTC. Its translation is CASSVGDSAVHYTF.

This chain connects TRBV7-2 to TRBJ1-5, with 10 nucleotides matching TRBD1. The ends lost 5 bases at V and 1 base at J; junction bases unmatched: 2. The CDR3 runs 15 residues. Germline-derived CDR1 and CDR2 are SGHTA and FQGNSA. The CDR3 protein is CASSVTGGSNQPQHF. In nucleotides, the CDR3 is TGTGCCAGCAGCGTGACAGGGGGCAGCAATCAGCCCCAGCATTTT.

The genes are TRBV5-1 and TRBJ2-7; possible D gene TRBD1, 5 bases. Trimming removed 2 bases at V and 0 bases at J, with 9 bases between. Germline-derived CDR1 and CDR2 are SGHRS and YFSETQ. The CDR3 totals 14 residues. This chain's CDR3 is CASSLDSSSYEQYF. The CDR3 DNA is TGCGCCAGCAGCTTAGACAGTAGCTCCTACGAGCAGTACTTC. The full variable domain, its missing parts supplied by reference TRBV5-1 and TRBJ2-7, is KAGVTQTPRYLIKTRGQQVTLSCSPISGHRSVSWYQQTPGQGLQFLFEYFSETQRNKGNFPGRFSGRQFSNSRSEMNVSTLELGDSALYLCASSLDSSSYEQYFGPGTRLTVT.

The genes are TRBV3-1 (or the pseudogene TRBV3-2) and TRBJ1-2; D not resolved. Germline V CDR1 and CDR2: LGHDT, YNNKEL (reference sequence). The CDR3 contains 15 residues. The ends were cut back, 2 bases at V and 4 bases at J, with 14 bases in the middle. This CDR3 reads CASSQLPQAGYGYTF. The CDR3 DNA reads as TGTGCCAGCAGCCAACTTCCCCAGGCAGGCTATGGCTACACCTTC.

J is TRBJ2-3 and V is TRBV5-6; possibly TRBD1 for D (6 bases). Trimming removed 0 bases from V and 5 bases from J, with 7 bases in between. The CDR3 extends over 13 amino acids. Germline assignment: CDR1 SGHDT and CDR2 YYEEEE. CDR3 nucleotides: TGTGCCAGCAGCTTGGAGGGGGAAGATACGCAGTATTTT. This sequence encodes CASSLEGEDTQYF.

This chain joins TRBV6-1 and TRBJ2-5; 14 nucleotides agree with TRBD2. The CDR3 runs 16 residues. V lost 3 bases to trimming and J lost 5 bases; unmatched junction nucleotides: 5. The germline V gene has CDR1 MNHNS and CDR2 SASEGT. DNA for the CDR3: TGTGCCAGCAGTGAGCCGGGACTAGCGGGAGCTGAGACCCAGTACTTC. This sequence encodes CASSEPGLAGAETQYF.

The chain's CDR3 is CATSDFQGTGQFF. CDR3 nucleotide sequence: TGTGCCACCAGTGATTTTCAGGGGACAGGGCAGTTCTTC. This sequence joins TRBV24-1 and TRBJ2-1; 8 nucleotides line up with TRBD1. Per the germline V gene, CDR1 is KGHDR and CDR2 is SFDVKD. The CDR3 has 13 residues. With 1 base clipped from V and 12 bases from J, the junction kept 4 bases outside the gene matches.

V is TRBV7-8 and J is TRBJ1-2, with 9 bases fitting TRBD1. This CDR3 is built from 13 residues. Per the germline V gene, CDR1 is SGHVS and CDR2 is FQNEAQ. The junction had 3 bases not matched to a gene; V was cut back by 8 bases and J by 2 bases. Written as DNA, the CDR3 is TGTGCCAGCGGACAGGGGATAAACTATGGCTACACCTTC. Residues: CASGQGINYGYTF.

This clone was seen once. J is TRBJ1-6 and V is TRBV28, with TRBD1 matching 9 bases. Germline assignment: CDR1 MDHEN and CDR2 SYDVKM. The CDR3 totals 15 residues. The trim removed 5 bases at V and 7 bases at J, leaving 6 bases unmatched. CDR3 DNA: TGTGCCAGCAGTCTAACCGGGACAGGGAATTCACCCCTCCACTTT. Amino acid sequence: CASSLTGTGNSPLHF. Drawing the rest from reference TRBV28 and TRBJ1-6, the complete variable domain is DVKVTQSSRYLVKRTGEKVFLECVQDMDHENMFWYRQDPGLGLRLIYFSYDVKMKEKGDIPEGYSVSREKKERFSLILESASTNQTSMYLCASSLTGTGNSPLHFGNGTRLTVT.

The chain recombines TRBV6-5 with TRBJ1-3; D is possibly TRBD1 (5 bases). The V end was cut by 6 bases, the J end by 0 bases, with 12 bases between. The germline V gene encodes CDR1 MNHEY and CDR2 SVGAGI. The CDR3 has 15 amino acids. Here the CDR3 DNA reads TGTGCCAGCAGCATAGACAGATCCTCTGGAAACACCATATATTTT. Translation gives CASSIDRSSGNTIYF.